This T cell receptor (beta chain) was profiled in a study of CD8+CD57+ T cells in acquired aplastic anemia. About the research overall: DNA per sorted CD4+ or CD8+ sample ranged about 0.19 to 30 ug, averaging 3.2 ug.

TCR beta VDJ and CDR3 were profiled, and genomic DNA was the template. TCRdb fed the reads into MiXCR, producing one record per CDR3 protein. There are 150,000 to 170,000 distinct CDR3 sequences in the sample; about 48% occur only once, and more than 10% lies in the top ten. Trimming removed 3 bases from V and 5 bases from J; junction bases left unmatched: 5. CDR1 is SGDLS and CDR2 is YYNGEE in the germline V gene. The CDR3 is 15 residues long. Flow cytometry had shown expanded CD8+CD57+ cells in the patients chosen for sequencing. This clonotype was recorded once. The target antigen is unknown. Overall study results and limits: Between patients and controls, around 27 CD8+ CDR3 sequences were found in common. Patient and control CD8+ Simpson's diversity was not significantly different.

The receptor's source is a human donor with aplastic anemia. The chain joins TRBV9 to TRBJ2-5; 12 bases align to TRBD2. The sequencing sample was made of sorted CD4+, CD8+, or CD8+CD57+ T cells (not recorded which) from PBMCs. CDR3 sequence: CASSGNLAGGETQYF. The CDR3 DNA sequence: TGTGCCAGCAGCGGTAACCTAGCGGGGGGGGAGACCCAGTACTTC.